This T cell receptor (beta chain) is from a study of CD8+CD57+ T cells in acquired aplastic anemia. Findings of the study overall: Comparison of patients with controls identified about 27 shared CD8+ CDR3 sequences. The study found no significant CD8+ Simpson's diversity difference between patients and controls.

Germline lookup yields CDR1 MDHEN and CDR2 SYDVKM. The V segment lost 7 bases and the J segment 3 bases; nucleotides outside the gene matches: 6. This CDR3 comprises 14 residues. The use of genomic DNA as template underpinned the TCR beta VDJ and CDR3 profiling. MiXCR, run by TCRdb on the reads, gives a single entry per CDR3 protein. The data contain roughly 61,000 distinct CDR3 sequences, approximately 52% of them seen just once; the ten biggest clones take up approximately 15%. The sample holds many counts of this clonotype. Its antigen is not identified. Patients sequenced had flow cytometry evidence of CD8+CD57+ cell expansion.

This chain uses TRBV28 with TRBJ1-2, with 9 bases lining up with TRBD1. Sample: sorted CD4+, CD8+, or CD8+CD57+ T cells (not recorded which) from PBMCs. The origin of this receptor is a human donor with aplastic anemia. In DNA form, the CDR3 reads TGTGCCAGCAACCACGGGACAGGGTACTATGGCTACACCTTC. It translates to CASNHGTGYYGYTF.